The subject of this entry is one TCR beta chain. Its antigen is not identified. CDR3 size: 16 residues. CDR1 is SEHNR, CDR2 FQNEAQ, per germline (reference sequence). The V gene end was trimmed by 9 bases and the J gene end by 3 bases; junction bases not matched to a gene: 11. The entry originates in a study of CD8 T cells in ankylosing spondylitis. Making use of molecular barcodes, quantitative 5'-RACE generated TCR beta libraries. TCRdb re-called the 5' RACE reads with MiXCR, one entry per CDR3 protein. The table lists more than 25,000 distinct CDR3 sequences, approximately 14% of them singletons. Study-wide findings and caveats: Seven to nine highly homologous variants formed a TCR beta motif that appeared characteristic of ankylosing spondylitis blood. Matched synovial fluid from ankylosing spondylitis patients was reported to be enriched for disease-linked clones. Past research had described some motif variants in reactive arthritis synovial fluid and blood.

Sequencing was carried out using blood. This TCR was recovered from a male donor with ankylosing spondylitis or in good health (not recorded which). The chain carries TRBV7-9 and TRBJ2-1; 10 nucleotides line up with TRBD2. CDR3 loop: CASIKAGGQIYNEQFF. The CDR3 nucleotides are TGTGCCAGTATCAAAGCGGGGGGGCAGATCTACAATGAGCAGTTCTTC.